This T cell receptor (beta chain) was found in a study of T cell responses to AZD1222 COVID-19 vaccine. Libraries were prepared by immunoSEQ multiplex PCR; TCRdb keeps only in-frame clonotypes and omits some of them. The data contain about 130,000 clones, 87% of them singletons. The input for sequencing was peripheral blood, taken on day 0 of AZD1222 vaccination. This TCR was recovered from an adult in good health.

CDR3 nucleotides: TGTGCCATCAGCGGGACAGCCTACGAGCAGTACTTC. Translated, it gives CAISGTAYEQYF. V is TRBV10-3 and J is TRBJ2-7, with TRBD1 matching over 7 bases. The V and J ends lost 6 bases and 2 bases, in that order; junction bases with no gene match: 1. Per the germline V gene, CDR1 is ENHRY and CDR2 is SYGVKD. The CDR3 runs 12 residues.